The next 12 T cell receptor beta chains were all read from a single sample in a study of blood T cell repertoires in COVID-19. TCRdb's copy holds only in-frame clones and misses some; the assay was immunoSEQ multiplex PCR. Found here are about 12,000 clones, 71% of them singletons; the top ten hold over 5%. The sequenced sample was peripheral blood. The receptors come from a man aged 60 to 75 with COVID-19, enrolled during active disease.

The genes are TRBV27 and TRBJ2-6; D call uncertain. CDR3 length: 16 residues. With 6 bases removed from V and 2 bases from J, the gap between germline ends came to 14 bases. Germline CDR1 and CDR2: MNHEY and SMNVEV (reference sequence). CDR3 protein: CASSPPRLAGANVLTF. Written as DNA, the CDR3 is TGTGCCAGCAGCCCCCCTCGGTTGGCTGGGGCCAACGTCCTGACTTTC. Together with reference TRBV27 and TRBJ2-6, the CDR3 gives the full variable domain: EAQVTQNPRYLITVTGKKLTVTCSQNMNHEYMSWYRQDPGLGLRQIYYSMNVEVTDKGDVPEGYKVSRKEKRNFPLILESPSPNQTSLYFCASSPPRLAGANVLTFGAGSRLTVL.

This chain links TRBV7-2 with TRBJ1-2; 7 positions agree with TRBD1. Germline assignment: CDR1 SGHTA and CDR2 FQGNSA. V lost 1 base to trimming and J lost 5 bases; unmatched junction nucleotides: 7. This CDR3 has 15 amino acids. The CDR3 region is CASSLGRGIEYGYTF. CDR3 in DNA: TGTGCCAGCAGCTTAGGCAGGGGGATCGAGTATGGCTACACCTTC.

This clone has a single count. The chain couples TRBV5-6 to TRBJ1-3; 8 bases match TRBD1. V lost 5 bases, J lost 0 bases, and 7 bases stayed unmatched. The CDR3 runs 16 residues. Germline CDR1 reads SGHDT; CDR2 reads YYEEEE. The CDR3 sequence: CASRQGAGFSGNTIYF. The CDR3 DNA reads TGTGCCAGCAGGCAGGGGGCAGGTTTCTCTGGAAACACCATATATTTT.

This chain links TRBV14 with TRBJ2-1; D gene uncertain. The V end lost 4 bases, the J end lost 7 bases, and 8 bases lay between the germline ends. CDR3 length: 12 amino acids. CDR1 and CDR2 (germline): SGHDN, FVKESK. The CDR3 region is CASSPFGNEQFF. The CDR3 region has the DNA TGTGCCAGCAGCCCTTTCGGGAATGAGCAGTTCTTC. Full variable domain (missing parts from reference TRBV14 and TRBJ2-1): EAGVTQFPSHSVIEKGQTVTLRCDPISGHDNLYWYRRVMGKEIKFLLHFVKESKQDESGMPNNRFLAERTGGTYSTLKVQPAELEDSGVYFCASSPFGNEQFFGPGTRLTVL.

This chain links TRBV27 with TRBJ1-1, with D tentatively TRBD1 (5 bases). The CDR3 length is 15 residues. Trimming took 7 bases from V and 4 from J, leaving 19 bases between them. Germline lookup yields CDR1 MNHEY and CDR2 SMNVEV (reference sequence). CDR3 sequence reads: CASTSRKGLATEAFF. The CDR3 DNA is TGTGCCAGCACCTCGAGGAAGGGACTCGCCACTGAAGCTTTCTTT.

The V gene is TRBV6-2 or TRBV6-3, the J gene TRBJ2-7; tentative D call: TRBD1 (5 bases). Per germline, CDR1 MNHEY and CDR2 SVGEGT. Trimming pared 2 bases from V and 0 bases from J, leaving 5 bases between. There are 13 residues in the CDR3. The CDR3 reads CASSYDSSYEQYV. For the CDR3, the DNA is TGTGCCAGCAGTTACGACAGCTCCTACGAGCAGTACGTC.

This clone has only one observation. This rearrangement joins TRBV19 to TRBJ2-1, with 8 bases lining up with TRBD2. Trimming removed 7 bases from V and 4 bases from J; junction bases left unmatched: 12. This CDR3 is 16 amino acids long. Per germline, CDR1 LNHDA and CDR2 SQIVND (reference sequence). This CDR3 is CASTWSSGTFYNEQFF. The CDR3 nucleotides read TGTGCCAGTACCTGGAGTAGCGGGACGTTTTACAATGAGCAGTTCTTC.

The chain combines TRBV5-1 with TRBJ1-4; 7 nucleotides align to TRBD1. The germline gives CDR1 SGHRS, CDR2 YFSETQ. J gave up 10 bases and V 5 bases, and 8 bases lay outside the gene matches. The CDR3 is 13 residues long. CDR3 in amino acids: CASSFDRVGKLFF. The CDR3 DNA is TGCGCCAGCAGTTTCGACAGGGTGGGAAAACTGTTTTTT.

The table lists this clone with a few counts. V and J are TRBV27 and TRBJ1-6; D gene ambiguous. Trimming cost V 3 bases and J 9 bases, with 9 bases left between them. The CDR3 extends over 13 amino acids. Germline V CDR1 and CDR2: MNHEY, SMNVEV (reference sequence). Here the CDR3 DNA reads TGTGCCAGCAGTTTCCCCGGAGGTTCACCCCTCCACTTT. It encodes CASSFPGGSPLHF.

This chain joins TRBV6-5 and TRBJ2-1; 9 nucleotides align to TRBD1. J gave up 10 bases and V 1 base, and 8 bases lay outside the gene matches. The CDR3 runs to 15 residues. Germline CDR1 is MNHEY and CDR2 is SVGAGI. CDR3 protein: CASSYLDRGTPEQFF. The CDR3 DNA reads TGTGCCAGCAGTTACTTGGACAGGGGAACCCCCGAGCAGTTCTTC.

The rearrangement uses TRBV6-5 and TRBJ2-7, with 8 positions matching TRBD1. The V gene's germline CDR1 is MNHEY and CDR2 SVGAGI. This CDR3 is built from 15 residues. V dropped 4 bases and J dropped 6; count of bases not matched to a gene: 11. CDR3 amino acids: CASSFQGQEPSEQYF. The CDR3 nucleotides read TGTGCCAGCAGTTTCCAGGGACAGGAGCCGTCCGAGCAGTACTTC.

The genes are TRBV7-2 and TRBJ1-5; D possibly corresponds to TRBD1 (5 bases). This CDR3 is built from 14 residues. The V and J ends lost 3 bases and 4 bases respectively, with 10 bases between them. CDR1 and CDR2 from the germline V gene are SGHTA and FQGNSA. CDR3 loop: CASSFQQVNQPQHF. Here the CDR3 DNA reads TGTGCCAGCAGCTTCCAACAGGTTAATCAGCCCCAGCATTTT. Using reference TRBV7-2 and TRBJ1-5 for the parts outside the CDR3, the full variable domain is GAGVSQSPSNKVTEKGKDVELRCDPISGHTALYWYRQSLGQGLEFLIYFQGNSAPDKSGLPSDRFSAERTGGSVSTLTIQRTQQEDSAVYLCASSFQQVNQPQHFGDGTRLSIL.